These T cell receptor beta chains were read from a single sample in a study of T cells in Graves' hyperthyroidism and ophthalmopathy. TCRdb reanalysed the multiplex PCR reads using MiXCR and keeps one entry per CDR3 protein. The data contain approximately 300,000 distinct CDR3 sequences, around 17% of them seen just once; the ten biggest clones take up around a third. Material: blood. Every receptor here comes from a man younger than 45 with Graves' hyperthyroidism. Both conserved end residues are trimmed from each CDR3. The order of the fields is clone size, V gene, J gene, CDR3 protein. Some rows have no size entry. The others give once, few or many, or a class for an expanded clone.

.	TRBV19	TRBJ2-3	ASSIGAEPHSTDTQY
few	TRBV6-1	TRBJ1-6	ASSRSVPPAPLH
many	TRBV6-1	TRBJ1-1	ASRPRQGRDTEAF
once	TRBV30	TRBJ2-1	AWRIPGTRAEQF
many	TRBV20-1	TRBJ1-1	SARLTGTPNTEAF
.	TRBV4-2	TRBJ1-5	ASSQDRGGQPQH
.	TRBV5-1	TRBJ1-2	ASSFRSPSGYT
many	TRBV7-2	TRBJ1-1	ASSFSVNTEAF
.	TRBV6-2/TRBV6-3	TRBJ2-1	ASSYRNLAGEDNEQF
.	TRBV30	TRBJ2-1	AWSLNLRGGEQF
many	TRBV5-1	TRBJ2-5	ASSRGASGQETQY
many	TRBV12-3/TRBV12-4	TRBJ1-3	ATAPGRAYTIY
.	TRBV20-1	TRBJ2-1	SATPGVNEQF
many	TRBV12-3/TRBV12-4	TRBJ1-1	ASRLGVEAF
many	TRBV28	TRBJ2-7	ASRPNPGQGSGEQY
many	TRBV18	TRBJ2-1	ASSPPNNEQF
many	TRBV12-3/TRBV12-4	TRBJ2-7	ASKPGQGPPGAYEQY
many	TRBV12-3/TRBV12-4	TRBJ2-1	ASSLGLVGQF
few	TRBV6-1	TRBJ2-3	ASSPPGIAGADTQY
many	TRBV2	TRBJ2-1	ASKTRGVIGGEQF
few	TRBV14	TRBJ2-1	ASRRTGAYNEQF
few	TRBV7-8	TRBJ2-2	ASSLAGGTGNTGELF
few	TRBV29-1	TRBJ2-7	SVVGSGTAAPYEQY
many	TRBV30	TRBJ2-7	AWRPPTGHYEQY
many	TRBV30	TRBJ2-1	AWTFYWGGSEQF
many	TRBV28	TRBJ2-7	ASSLELGYYEQY
many	TRBV18	TRBJ2-1	ASSPLIGNEQF
many	TRBV5-1	TRBJ1-1	ASSLALETEAF
.	TRBV7-2	TRBJ2-5	ASSLGFVLQETQY
.	TRBV19	TRBJ2-2	ASSGLAHTGELF
.	TRBV6-1	TRBJ1-1	ASKTGTEAF
.	TRBV7-2	TRBJ2-6	ASSLDSPLVLT
.	TRBV9	TRBJ2-3	ASGGSGRFPDTQY
.	TRBV9	TRBJ2-3	ASGRDGPTTDTQY
.	TRBV6-2/TRBV6-3	TRBJ2-2	ASSYFLGNTGELF
few	TRBV5-1	TRBJ1-2	ASSLWDRDPGYT
.	TRBV19	TRBJ2-1	ASSVSSSYNEQF
many	TRBV12-3/TRBV12-4	TRBJ1-4	ASSLYEGRTDEKLF
.	TRBV5-1	TRBJ2-5	ASSLAGDIQETQY
many	TRBV9	TRBJ1-1	ASSGTGGTEAF
.	TRBV7-2	TRBJ1-2	ASSLVAFAGDGYT
few	TRBV5-5	TRBJ2-5	ASSFGRTQETQY
.	TRBV20-1	TRBJ2-4	SARDGPPPEY
many	TRBV5-1	TRBJ1-1	ASSLRHSEAF
many	TRBV28	TRBJ2-7	ASSTTGLAGGMSPYEQY
.	TRBV18	TRBJ2-2	ASSPPNGGLTGELF
.	TRBV4-1	TRBJ2-1	ASSRGKNEQF
many	TRBV20-1	TRBJ1-2	SASRDRGRDGYT
many	TRBV5-5	TRBJ2-1	ASSSIGLAGDDEQF
.	TRBV6-5	TRBJ1-6	ASSYARTLRGSPLH
many	TRBV6-1	TRBJ2-1	ASSLYYNEQF
few	TRBV20-1	TRBJ1-5	SATSTGGGNQPQH
few	TRBV6-1	TRBJ1-4	ASTEHRKLF
few	TRBV14	TRBJ1-4	ASSRGIFGRTNEKLF